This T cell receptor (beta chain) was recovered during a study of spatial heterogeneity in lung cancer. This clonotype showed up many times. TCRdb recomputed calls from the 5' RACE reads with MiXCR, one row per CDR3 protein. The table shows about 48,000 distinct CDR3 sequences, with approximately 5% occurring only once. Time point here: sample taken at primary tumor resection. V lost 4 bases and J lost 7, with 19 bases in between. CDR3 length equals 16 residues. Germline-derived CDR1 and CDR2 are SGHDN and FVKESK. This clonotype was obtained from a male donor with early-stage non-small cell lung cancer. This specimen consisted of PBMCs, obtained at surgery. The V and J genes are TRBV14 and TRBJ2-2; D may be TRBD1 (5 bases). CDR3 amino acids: CASSRRRAHQGGELFF. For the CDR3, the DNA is TGTGCCAGCAGCCGCCGACGGGCCCACCAGGGCGGGGAGCTGTTTTTT.